The 32 T cell receptor beta chains below were found in one sample sequenced in a study of OX40 agonist ivuxolimab in advanced cancers. Repertoires were generated with immunoSEQ multiplex PCR, while TCRdb's copy carries only in-frame clones and drops some. Of around 80,000 clones listed, roughly 84% are singletons. Sequenced material: CD4+ or CD8+ T cells sorted from blood, taken in a trial of the OX40 agonist ivuxolimab. Receptors originate from an adult with an advanced solid tumor such as melanoma, head and neck, liver or kidney cancer.

J is TRBJ2-1 and V is TRBV28; D unresolved. CDR1 and CDR2 (germline): MDHEN, SYDVKM. There are 16 residues in the CDR3. V shed 4 bases and J shed 6 bases, with 19 bases lying between them. As DNA, the CDR3 is TGTGCCAGCAGTTCAGTAGGAATTGGGGTCGGCAATGAGCAGTTCTTC. It specifies CASSSVGIGVGNEQFF. Full variable domain (rest looked up from reference TRBV28 and TRBJ2-1): DVKVTQSSRYLVKRTGEKVFLECVQDMDHENMFWYRQDPGLGLRLIYFSYDVKMKEKGDIPEGYSVSREKKERFSLILESASTNQTSMYLCASSSVGIGVGNEQFFGPGTRLTVL.

The chain has TRBV30 and TRBJ1-5; D call uncertain. CDR3 size: 14 residues. V was shortened by 0 bases and J by 1 base, with 7 bases between the two germline ends. The germline V gene has CDR1 GTSNPN and CDR2 SVGIG (reference sequence). In nucleotides, the CDR3 is TGTGCCTGGAGTGTAGAGGTCAGCAATCAGCCCCAGCATTTT. Translation gives CAWSVEVSNQPQHF.

The gene calls are TRBV28 and TRBJ1-5; D not resolved. The CDR3 contains 14 residues. With 3 bases removed from V and 1 base from J, the gap between germline ends came to 7 bases. From germline, CDR1 is MDHEN and CDR2 SYDVKM. The CDR3 sequence is CASSLGSSNQPQHF. In DNA, the CDR3 is TGTGCCAGCAGTTTGGGGTCGAGCAATCAGCCCCAGCATTTT.

V usage is TRBV7-8 and J usage is TRBJ2-3; TRBD2 matches at 11 bases. Germline CDR1 is SGHVS and CDR2 is FQNEAQ. CDR3 length equals 16 residues. The J segment lost 4 bases and the V segment lost 1 base, leaving 4 bases of the junction unmatched. The CDR3 protein is CASSLGSGRGPDTQYF. Written as DNA, the CDR3 is TGTGCCAGCAGCTTAGGTAGCGGGAGGGGCCCAGATACGCAGTATTTT.

The chain combines TRBV19 with TRBJ2-7; 11 nucleotides line up with TRBD1. CDR1 is LNHDA and CDR2 is SQIVND in the germline V gene (reference sequence). Unmatched junction bases numbered 10, after V lost 6 bases and J lost 6 bases. The CDR3 spans 15 residues. CDR3 residues: CASRPSGTGGSEQYF. For the CDR3, the DNA is TGTGCCAGTAGGCCCTCCGGGACAGGGGGTTCCGAGCAGTACTTC.

The chain combines TRBV5-1 with TRBJ2-2; D remains unclear. The germline V and J ends were trimmed by 0 bases and 5 bases, with 11 bases remaining between them. From germline, CDR1 is SGHRS and CDR2 YFSETQ. The CDR3 extends over 15 amino acids. The CDR3 loop is CASSLVIGETGELFF. The CDR3 bases are TGCGCCAGCAGCTTGGTGATAGGTGAGACCGGGGAGCTGTTTTTT.

This chain joins TRBV7-2 and TRBJ2-7, with a weak D call TRBD2 (5 bases). The V end was cut by 5 bases, the J end by 9 bases, with 17 bases between. Germline assignment: CDR1 SGHTA and CDR2 FQGNSA. The CDR3 runs to 13 residues. The CDR3 DNA follows: TGTGCCAGCAGCATTAGGACTGTCGACGGGCAGTACTTC. Its translation: CASSIRTVDGQYF.

The chain is built from TRBV9 and TRBJ1-1; D remains unclear. The germline V gene encodes CDR1 SGDLS and CDR2 YYNGEE. CDR3 length: 16 amino acids. V was cut by 3 bases and J by 0 bases, with 15 bases left in between. CDR3 amino acids: CASSGPLGLMNTEAFF. The CDR3 DNA is TGTGCCAGCAGCGGGCCCCTCGGGCTCATGAACACTGAAGCTTTCTTT.

The rearrangement links TRBV29-1 to TRBJ1-1; no clear D gene. The V end was cut by 8 bases, the J end by 0 bases, with 10 bases between. Germline V gene data show CDR1 as SQVTM and CDR2 as ANQGSEA. CDR3 length: 12 residues. CDR3 nucleotide sequence: TGCAGCTCCAGTTTCCTGAACACTGAAGCTTTCTTT. Translated: CSSSFLNTEAFF.

V is TRBV2 and J is TRBJ2-5, with a weak D call TRBD1 (5 bases). V was pared by 6 bases and J by 8 bases, with 13 bases between. CDR3 length: 12 residues. CDR1 is SNHLY, CDR2 FYNNEI, per germline. The DNA of the CDR3 is TGTGCCAGCAGCGTAGACAGCATAACCCAGTACTTC. Its translation is CASSVDSITQYF.

The CDR3 reads CASSLRVGGETQYF. The DNA for the CDR3 is TGTGCCAGCAGCTTACGAGTGGGGGGAGAGACCCAGTACTTC. The V call is TRBV7-2, the J call TRBJ2-5; tentative D call: TRBD2 (6 bases). The CDR3 has 14 amino acids. The germline V and J ends were trimmed by 2 bases and 4 bases, with 11 bases remaining between them. The V gene's germline CDR1 is SGHTA and CDR2 FQGNSA.

The genes are TRBV28 and TRBJ1-5; tentatively, D is TRBD1 (6 bases). CDR3 length equals 16 residues. Trimming removed 2 bases from V and 3 bases from J, with 14 bases in between. CDR1 and CDR2 (germline): MDHEN, SYDVKM. This chain's CDR3 is CASSLRGIGINQPQHF. The CDR3 coding sequence is TGTGCCAGCAGTTTAAGGGGGATAGGGATCAATCAGCCCCAGCATTTT. The variable domain in full, completed from reference TRBV28 and TRBJ1-5, reads DVKVTQSSRYLVKRTGEKVFLECVQDMDHENMFWYRQDPGLGLRLIYFSYDVKMKEKGDIPEGYSVSREKKERFSLILESASTNQTSMYLCASSLRGIGINQPQHFGDGTRLSIL.

This sequence joins TRBV2 and TRBJ1-1, with 7 bases matching TRBD1. V dropped 7 bases and J dropped 1; count of bases not matched to a gene: 3. The V gene's germline CDR1 is SNHLY and CDR2 FYNNEI. The CDR3 is 13 amino acids. In nucleotides, the CDR3 is TGTGCCAGCACCGGACAGGAGAACACTGAAGCTTTCTTT. This sequence encodes CASTGQENTEAFF.

The V gene is TRBV28, the J gene TRBJ1-2; D gene unclear. Germline CDR1 and CDR2: MDHEN and SYDVKM. The CDR3 is made up of 11 amino acids. The ends were cut back, 8 bases at V and 7 bases at J, with 11 bases in the middle. CDR3 in DNA: TGTGCCAGCTATACTAACCTTGGCTACACCTTC. Translating it yields CASYTNLGYTF.

V gene TRBV19 combines with J gene TRBJ1-5; maybe TRBD1 (6 bases). Germline V CDR1 and CDR2: LNHDA, SQIVND (reference sequence). Deletions cut 7 bases from V and 1 base from J, with 14 bases between. The CDR3 contains 15 residues. The CDR3 sequence: CASNDRPTSNQPQHF. CDR3 coding DNA: TGTGCCAGTAACGACAGGCCCACGAGCAATCAGCCCCAGCATTTT.

The rearrangement links TRBV11-2 to TRBJ2-7; 7 bases are shared with TRBD1. Per germline, CDR1 SGHAT and CDR2 FQNNGV. With V trimmed by 7 bases and J by 6 bases, 12 bases remained unmatched. The CDR3 has 14 residues. The CDR3, as DNA: TGTGCCAGCACCTCCCCGGACAGGTCGCCCGAGCAGTACGTC. This gives the protein CASTSPDRSPEQYV.

This chain joins TRBV2 and TRBJ1-5, with D uncertain. The length of the CDR3 is 13 residues. CDR1 is SNHLY, CDR2 FYNNEI, per germline. The ends were cut back, 8 bases at V and 3 bases at J, with 11 bases in the middle. In nucleotides, the CDR3 is TGTGCCAGCGGGTCTCTCCCCAATCAGCCCCAGCATTTT. Translating gives CASGSLPNQPQHF.

The chain recombines TRBV18 with TRBJ2-7; D is possibly TRBD2 (6 bases). The CDR3 has 13 amino acids. The germline V gene encodes CDR1 KGHSH and CDR2 LQKENI. V was trimmed by 4 bases and J by 5 bases, leaving 12 bases between them. The CDR3 loop is CASSRPPGDEQYF. The CDR3 nucleotides are TGTGCCAGCTCACGACCACCGGGAGACGAGCAGTACTTC.

The rearrangement links TRBV6-5 to TRBJ2-5; possibly TRBD2 for D (6 bases). The J call may be mistaken, given a closer DNA end match to TRBJ2-7. This CDR3 has 14 residues. Germline CDR1 reads MNHEY; CDR2 reads SVGAGI. This CDR3 reads CASSRNPLGGEQYF. CDR3 DNA sequence: TGTGCCAGCAGCCGTAACCCTCTCGGGGGCGAGCAGTACTTC.

This chain connects TRBV25-1 to TRBJ1-1; 8 bases map to TRBD1. V trimming: 2 bases; J trimming: 4 bases; junction bases outside the gene matches: 9. The CDR3 consists of 16 residues. Germline CDR1 is MGHDK and CDR2 is SYGVNS. DNA for the CDR3: TGTGCCAGCAGTGAAGGACAGGGAGGAAGGGCCACTGAAGCTTTCTTT. Protein product: CASSEGQGGRATEAFF.

This rearrangement joins TRBV5-1 to TRBJ1-6, with D tentatively TRBD1 (5 bases). The CDR3 is 14 residues long. Trimming stripped 0 bases from V and 7 bases from J, with 8 bases between. Germline CDR1 SGHRS, CDR2 YFSETQ. CDR3 nucleotides: TGCGCCAGCAGCTTGGAGGGGAGGAATTCACCCCTCCACTTT. It translates to CASSLEGRNSPLHF.

The chain has TRBV28 and TRBJ2-1, with 12 bases that match TRBD2. Trimming cost V 5 bases and J 4 bases; bases outside gene matches: 12. Germline V CDR1 and CDR2: MDHEN, SYDVKM. The CDR3 runs 18 residues. CDR3 in DNA: TGTGCCAGCAGTACCCCGGGACTAGCGGGTGTACAATACAATGAGCAGTTCTTC. It encodes CASSTPGLAGVQYNEQFF. The whole variable domain, filled in from reference TRBV28 and TRBJ2-1, reads DVKVTQSSRYLVKRTGEKVFLECVQDMDHENMFWYRQDPGLGLRLIYFSYDVKMKEKGDIPEGYSVSREKKERFSLILESASTNQTSMYLCASSTPGLAGVQYNEQFFGPGTRLTVL.

The V call is TRBV4-3, the J call TRBJ1-5; D is uncertain. Germline V gives CDR1 LGHNA, CDR2 YSLEER. The CDR3 is 15 amino acids. The ends were cut back, 0 bases at V and 2 bases at J, with 8 bases in the middle. CDR3 in amino acids: CASSQDRAGNQPQHF. The CDR3 DNA reads as TGCGCCAGCAGCCAAGATAGGGCTGGCAATCAGCCCCAGCATTTT.

The rearrangement joins TRBV28 to TRBJ1-5; possibly TRBD1 for D (6 bases). V was trimmed by 10 bases and J by 3 bases, leaving 10 bases between them. Germline-derived CDR1 and CDR2 are MDHEN and SYDVKM. The CDR3 is 12 residues long. CDR3 sequence: CATRGPNQPQHF. Here the CDR3 DNA reads TGTGCCACCAGGGGTCCCAATCAGCCCCAGCATTTT.

This chain connects TRBV7-2 to TRBJ2-1; TRBD1 agrees at 8 bases. CDR1 is SGHTA and CDR2 is FQGNSA in the germline V gene. J gave up 3 bases and V 3 bases, and 13 bases lay outside the gene matches. This CDR3 is 18 amino acids long. CDR3 protein: CASSLTGARWVGYNEQFF. CDR3 in DNA: TGTGCCAGCAGCTTGACAGGGGCCCGCTGGGTGGGCTACAATGAGCAGTTCTTC.

This rearrangement joins TRBV6-5 to TRBJ2-3; 7 bases align to TRBD2. Germline CDR1 MNHEY, CDR2 SVGAGI. The CDR3 sequence is 16 residues long. V dropped 0 bases and J dropped 7; count of bases not matched to a gene: 10. CDR3 DNA sequence: TGTGCCAGCAGTTACTCCTGGGAGGGTGCCGTAAATACGCAGTATTTT. This codes for CASSYSWEGAVNTQYF.

This chain links TRBV28 with TRBJ1-4; no definite D call. The CDR3 is made up of 13 amino acids. V dropped 4 bases and J dropped 4 bases, with 7 bases sitting between them. Germline assignment: CDR1 MDHEN and CDR2 SYDVKM. The CDR3: CASSSPRNEKLFF. The CDR3 bases are TGTGCCAGCAGTTCCCCGCGTAATGAAAAACTGTTTTTT.

V gene TRBV11-2 combines with J gene TRBJ1-4, with 8 positions matching TRBD1. This CDR3 region has 15 residues. J was trimmed by 7 bases and V by 5 bases; bases with no gene match: 9. Germline CDR1 reads SGHAT; CDR2 reads FQNNGV. The CDR3 DNA reads as TGTGCCAGCAGCCTCTACGGACAGGGCCGTGAAAAACTGTTTTTT. Its protein product is CASSLYGQGREKLFF.

The chain is built from TRBV29-1 and TRBJ2-4; D unresolved. The CDR3 length is 12 residues. CDR1 is SQVTM and CDR2 is ANQGSEA in the germline V gene. The V and J ends lost 6 bases and 2 bases respectively, with 8 bases between them. CDR3 sequence: CSVAATKNIQYF. Here the CDR3 DNA reads TGCAGCGTCGCAGCGACCAAAAACATTCAGTACTTC.

The chain is built from TRBV30 and TRBJ2-3; possible D gene TRBD1, 7 bases. Trimming took off 3 bases at V and 2 bases at J, with 12 bases between the two ends. This CDR3 is 14 amino acids long. The germline V gene has CDR1 GTSNPN and CDR2 SVGIG (reference sequence). CDR3 sequence (DNA): TGTGCCTGGAGGGCGGGACAGAACACAGATACGCAGTATTTT. It codes for CAWRAGQNTDTQYF.

V is TRBV28 and J is TRBJ2-7; 13 bases match TRBD2. Trimming cost V 5 bases and J 3 bases; bases outside gene matches: 4. The CDR3 spans 15 residues. Germline values: CDR1 MDHEN, CDR2 SYDVKM. In DNA form, the CDR3 reads TGTGCCAGCAGTGTGACTAGCGGGGGGTTCTACGAGCAGTACTTC. As protein: CASSVTSGGFYEQYF.

Ten or more counts support this clone. V usage is TRBV30 and J usage is TRBJ1-4; D gene uncertain. Germline CDR1 reads GTSNPN; CDR2 reads SVGIG (reference sequence). Trimming took 2 bases from V and 8 from J, leaving 6 bases between them. This CDR3 has 11 amino acids. The CDR3 DNA reads as TGTGCCTGGAGTCTTGGGGAAAAACTGTTTTTT. It specifies CAWSLGEKLFF.